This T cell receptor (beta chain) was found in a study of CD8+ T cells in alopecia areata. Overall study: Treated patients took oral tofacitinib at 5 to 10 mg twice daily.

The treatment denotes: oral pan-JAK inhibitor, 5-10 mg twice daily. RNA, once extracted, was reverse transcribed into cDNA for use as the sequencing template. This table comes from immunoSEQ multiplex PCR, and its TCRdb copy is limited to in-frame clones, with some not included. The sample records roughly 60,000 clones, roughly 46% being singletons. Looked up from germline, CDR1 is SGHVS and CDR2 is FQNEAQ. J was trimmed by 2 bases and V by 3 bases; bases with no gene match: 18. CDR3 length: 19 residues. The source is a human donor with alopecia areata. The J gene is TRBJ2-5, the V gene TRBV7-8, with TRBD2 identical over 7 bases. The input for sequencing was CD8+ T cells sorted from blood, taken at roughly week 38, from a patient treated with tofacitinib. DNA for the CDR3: TGTGCCAGCAGCTTCTCGGAGGATTCTTCTAGCGGTTCGCAAGAGACCCAGTACTTC. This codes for CASSFSEDSSSGSQETQYF.